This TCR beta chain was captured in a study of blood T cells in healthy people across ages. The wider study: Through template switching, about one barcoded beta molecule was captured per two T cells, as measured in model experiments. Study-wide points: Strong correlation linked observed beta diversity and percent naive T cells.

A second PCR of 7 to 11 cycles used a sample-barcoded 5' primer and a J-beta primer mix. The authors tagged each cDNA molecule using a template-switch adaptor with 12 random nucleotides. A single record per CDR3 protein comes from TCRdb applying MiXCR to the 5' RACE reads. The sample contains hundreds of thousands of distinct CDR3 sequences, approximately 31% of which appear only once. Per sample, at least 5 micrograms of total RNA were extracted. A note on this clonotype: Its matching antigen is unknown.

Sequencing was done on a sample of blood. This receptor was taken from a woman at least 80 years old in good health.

The CDR3 nucleotides read TGTGCCAGCAGCACACCTGGAGCTAGTCTGAATGAGCAGTTCTTC. Its translation is CASSTPGASLNEQFF. The J gene is TRBJ2-1, the V gene TRBV7-2, with D uncertain. The length of the CDR3 is 15 residues. Between the trimmed V and J ends, which lost 5 bases and 7 bases, there was a span of 18 bases. Germline CDR1 and CDR2: SGHTA and FQGNSA. Full variable domain (rest looked up from reference TRBV7-2 and TRBJ2-1): GAGVSQSPSNKVTEKGKDVELRCDPISGHTALYWYRQSLGQGLEFLIYFQGNSAPDKSGLPSDRFSAERTGGSVSTLTIQRTQQEDSAVYLCASSTPGASLNEQFFGPGTRLTVL.